The sequence of this T cell receptor beta chain was determined in a study of blood T cells in healthy people across ages (dated by TCRdb to 2015 to 2017). Concerning the study at large: In model experiments, template switching captured about one uniquely barcoded TCR beta cDNA molecule for every two T cells. Using deep sequencing normalized with unique cDNA molecular identifiers, the study measured how TCR beta repertoire diversity changes with age. Donors were grouped into four age groups: young (average roughly 17 years), middle-aged (around 39), aged (roughly 67) and long-lived (just over 80). To avoid experimental bias, donors of different ages were distributed randomly across sequencing lanes. The study analyzed two additional independent replicas of 1 million unique cDNA reads from the same blood draw for two donors, one aged 18 to 29 and one aged 80 or older. What the work shows at the level of the full study, not this receptor alone: There was a strong correlation between observed TCR beta diversity and the percentage of naive T cells measured by flow cytometry. Since profiling was done on bulk unsorted PBMCs, naive and antigen-experienced compartments could not be conclusively compared. Observed TCR beta diversity per million T cells fell roughly linearly with age, and a significant reduction was already apparent by age around 36. The CMV infection status of donors was not known, potentially confounding age-related changes in expanded clonotypes. The long-lived group showed more naive CD4+ T cells, fewer expanded clones and increased TCR diversity than the aged group, suggesting age selection. Estimates of total diversity based on one million sequenced T cells were regarded as lower bounds and as underestimates.

In the case of this clonotype: There is no known antigen for this receptor. There are no base qualities to consult, and no much larger clone falls within one base.

Donors were roughly 40 systemically healthy Caucasian individuals from Russia aged roughly 6 to 90 years. Approximately 9 milliliters of peripheral blood were collected from each donor into EDTA-treated Vacutainer tubes. PBMCs were isolated by Ficoll-Paque density-gradient centrifugation, with at least 7 million obtained per sample. Trizol reagent was used to extract total RNA from PBMCs, with at least 6 micrograms per sample. The percentages of naive CD45RAhigh/CD27high T cells were determined by flow cytometry on a PBMC aliquot from every donor. The germline V gene (reference sequence) supplies CDR1 SGHAT and CDR2 FQDESV. After removal of 4 bases from V and 0 bases from J, the junction retains 19 bases not matched to a gene. The CDR3 covers 21 residues, taking in both the cysteine and the phenylalanine. Of all the DNA, just the CDR3 is kept, 63 bases in frame from base 1. The library was made by 5' RACE. TCRdb lists the instrument as Illumina HiSeq 2500. The second PCR ran for about 7 to 11 cycles and used a J-beta primer mix along with a sample-barcoded 5' primer. A template-switch 5' adaptor carrying 12 random nucleotides introduced a unique molecular identifier onto each TCR beta cDNA molecule. Each sample yielded at least 3 million CDR3-containing paired-end reads. All of the RNA was converted into first-strand cDNA using the Mint cDNA synthesis kit, with a TRBC-specific oligonucleotide serving as the primer. After uracil-DNA glycosylase treatment, a first 18-cycle PCR used universal primers M1SS and BC2_uni_R on all cDNA. Processing in the source paper ran as follows. For normalization, 1 million high-quality reads were randomly selected from each sample, with every read carrying a distinct molecular identifier. Reads sharing molecular identifiers were discarded rather than binned into consensus sequences. MiTCR, set to a Q25 quality threshold and the strictest error-elimination algorithm, was used for CDR3 identification, clonotype clustering and error correction. A nonparametric unseen species model with Euler transformation was used to estimate a lower bound on total TCR beta diversity. TCRdb's own reprocessing of the public reads used fastp at Q25 and MiXCR and kept productive beta chains. Rows are unified per CDR3 protein, each entry keeping the most common DNA and genes. The authors' filters were not applied to this entry. The sample includes 1.4 million to 1.5 million distinct CDR3 sequences, with 42% observed a single time. 7% to 9% of the sample rests with the top ten.

The sequenced sample was blood. The sequence is built from TRBV11-1 and TRBJ1-4; 8 central bases correspond to TRBD1. The clonotype originates from a young woman in good health. The DNA is as follows: TGTGCCAGCAGCTCTCCAGACCGACAGGGGCCGCAAGTTGCAACTAATGAAAAACTGTTTTTT. It translates as CASSSPDRQGPQVATNEKLFF. Beyond the CDR3, the reference TRBV11-1 and TRBJ1-4 genes provide the residues; the full variable domain reads: EAEVAQSPRYKITEKSQAVAFWCDPISGHATLYWYRQILGQGPELLVQFQDESVVDDSQLPKDRFSAERLKGVDSTLKIQPAELGDSAMYLCASSSPDRQGPQVATNEKLFFGSGTQLSVL.